This passage covers 7 T cell receptor beta chains from one sample sequenced in a study of blood T cell repertoires in COVID-19. Measured with immunoSEQ multiplex PCR; TCRdb has only the in-frame clones, and not every one. The table lists about 200,000 clones, roughly 80% of them singletons. Input material: PBMCs or T cells enriched from blood (not recorded which). These receptors were taken from a man aged 35-49 years who had recovered from COVID-19.

The chain has TRBV19 and TRBJ1-2, with D maybe TRBD1 (6 bases). The CDR3 is 14 residues long. V was trimmed by 0 bases and J by 5 bases, leaving 10 bases between them. Germline lookup yields CDR1 LNHDA and CDR2 SQIVND (reference sequence). CDR3 amino acids: CASSIDWTAYGYTF. The CDR3 nucleotides are TGTGCCAGTAGTATAGATTGGACAGCTTATGGCTACACCTTC.

The sample holds one count of this clone. The V call is TRBV20-1, the J call TRBJ1-4; tentative D call: TRBD1 (5 bases). From germline, CDR1 is DFQATT and CDR2 SNEGSKA (reference sequence). The CDR3 loop spans 14 amino acids. Trimming cost V 3 bases and J 3 bases, with 11 bases left between them. The CDR3 loop reads CSASDGGANEKLFF. For the CDR3, the DNA is TGCAGTGCTAGTGACGGGGGTGCTAATGAAAAACTGTTTTTT.

CDR3: CAWSGTGTWVPWADTQYF. CDR3 nucleotide sequence: TGTGCCTGGAGTGGGACAGGGACTTGGGTACCTTGGGCAGATACGCAGTATTTT. This chain joins TRBV30 and TRBJ2-3, with TRBD1 matching 8 bases. The germline CDR1 and CDR2 sequences are GTSNPN and SVGIG (reference sequence). The CDR3 length is 18 residues. V trimming: 1 base; J trimming: 4 bases; junction bases outside the gene matches: 16.

CDR3 residues: CASSRGQVNQPQHF. The CDR3 coding sequence is TGTGCCAGCAGCCGAGGACAGGTCAATCAGCCCCAGCATTTT. This chain connects TRBV6-5 to TRBJ1-5, with 7 bases identical to TRBD1. V dropped 6 bases and J dropped 3; count of bases not matched to a gene: 5. The CDR3 has 14 residues. CDR1 and CDR2 (germline): MNHEY, SVGAGI.

A few counts support this clone. The J gene is TRBJ1-5, the V gene TRBV6-1; TRBD1 matches at 7 bases. CDR3 length: 16 amino acids. Germline V CDR1 and CDR2: MNHNS, SASEGT. Losses at the gene ends were 2 bases for V and 2 bases for J; bases not matched to a gene: 6. CDR3 region: CASSERPDRGNQPQHF. The CDR3 DNA is TGTGCCAGCAGTGAACGCCCTGACAGGGGCAATCAGCCCCAGCATTTT.

V gene TRBV3-1 (or the pseudogene TRBV3-2) combines with J gene TRBJ2-7, with 8 positions matching TRBD2. V shed 1 base and J 6 bases; nucleotides not matched to a gene: 14. Germline lookup yields CDR1 LGHDT and CDR2 YNNKEL (reference sequence). There are 17 residues in the CDR3. CDR3 residues: CASSQVWRGARKGEQYF. CDR3 bases: TGTGCCAGCAGCCAAGTATGGCGGGGGGCGCGGAAGGGCGAGCAGTACTTC.

This chain links TRBV5-5 with TRBJ2-4, with 9 bases aligning to TRBD1. The V gene end was trimmed by 2 bases and the J gene end by 0 bases; junction bases not matched to a gene: 3. Germline assignment: CDR1 SGHKS and CDR2 YYEKEE (reference sequence). This CDR3 has 16 residues. The CDR3 nucleotides read TGTGCCAGCAGCTTCCGGACAGGGGTAGCCAAAAACATTCAGTACTTC. This encodes CASSFRTGVAKNIQYF.